These T cell receptor beta chains were read from a single sample in a study of T cell clonotyping in hematopoietic cell transplantation. Here immunoSEQ multiplex PCR was the method, and the copy in TCRdb shows in-frame clones only, minus some. The table shows about 50,000 clones, with approximately 90% occurring only once. This specimen consisted of peripheral blood mononuclear cells, obtained before stem cell transplant. The receptors shown here come from a man aged 55-75 years with biphenotypic leukemia. Some clones in this sample may be carry-over from other donors' samples. Both conserved end residues are part of each CDR3. The order of the fields is CDR3 protein, CDR3 DNA, clone size, V gene, J gene, D gene. A D gene is named only where the DNA matches it firmly. The size of a clone is reported for some rows only, either as once, few or many, or as a class for expanded clones.

CDR3aa: CASSLDREHEQYF; CDR3nt: TGTGCCAGCAGCTTAGACAGGGAGCACGAGCAGTACTTC; abundance: .; v_gene: TRBV11-3; j_gene: TRBJ2-7; d_gene: .
CDR3aa: CASSDEVAGGQPQHF; CDR3nt: TGTGCCAGCAGTGACGAGGTTGCGGGAGGCCAGCCCCAGCATTTT; abundance: .; v_gene: TRBV6-1; j_gene: TRBJ1-5; d_gene: .
CDR3aa: CASSLFPGLAGRSYNEQFF; CDR3nt: TGCGCCAGCAGCTTGTTTCCGGGACTAGCGGGCCGCTCCTACAATGAGCAGTTCTTC; abundance: .; v_gene: TRBV5-1; j_gene: TRBJ2-1; d_gene: TRBD2
CDR3aa: CSVARLAGETQYF; CDR3nt: TGCAGCGTCGCCCGACTAGCAGGAGAGACCCAGTACTTC; abundance: .; v_gene: TRBV29-1; j_gene: TRBJ2-5; d_gene: TRBD2
CDR3aa: CASSEFGGGTEAFF; CDR3nt: TGTGCCAGCAGTGAATTTGGGGGAGGCACTGAAGCTTTCTTT; abundance: .; v_gene: TRBV25-1; j_gene: TRBJ1-1; d_gene: .
CDR3aa: CAWSVRGENQETQYF; CDR3nt: TGTGCCTGGAGTGTACGTGGGGAGAACCAAGAGACCCAGTACTTC; abundance: .; v_gene: TRBV30; j_gene: TRBJ2-5; d_gene: .
CDR3aa: CAWSGLGVWTDTQYF; CDR3nt: TGTGCCTGGAGCGGGCTCGGGGTATGGACAGATACGCAGTATTTT; abundance: .; v_gene: TRBV30; j_gene: TRBJ2-3; d_gene: .
CDR3aa: CASSEPGQGRLFF; CDR3nt: TGTGCCAGCAGTGAACCCGGACAGGGGCGACTGTTTTTT; abundance: .; v_gene: TRBV25-1; j_gene: TRBJ1-4; d_gene: TRBD1
CDR3aa: CASSLSQGIGYTF; CDR3nt: TGTGCCAGCAGCTTAAGTCAGGGGATCGGCTACACCTTC; abundance: .; v_gene: TRBV7-6; j_gene: TRBJ1-2; d_gene: .
CDR3aa: CASSFQGSTEAFF; CDR3nt: TGTGCCAGCAGCTTTCAGGGATCCACTGAAGCTTTCTTT; abundance: .; v_gene: TRBV11-2; j_gene: TRBJ1-1; d_gene: .
CDR3aa: CASRPTTGAEAFF; CDR3nt: TGCGCCAGCAGACCTACGACAGGGGCCGAAGCTTTCTTT; abundance: once; v_gene: TRBV5-1; j_gene: TRBJ1-1; d_gene: TRBD1
CDR3aa: CASSLEGFSYNEQFF; CDR3nt: TGTGCCAGCAGTTTGGAAGGGTTTTCCTACAATGAGCAGTTCTTC; abundance: once; v_gene: TRBV28; j_gene: TRBJ2-1; d_gene: .
CDR3aa: CASSPSGQRKDTQYF; CDR3nt: TGTGCCAGCAGCCCATCGGGACAGAGAAAAGATACGCAGTATTTT; abundance: .; v_gene: TRBV9; j_gene: TRBJ2-3; d_gene: TRBD1
CDR3aa: CAWAGTDNTEAFF; CDR3nt: TGTGCCTGGGCAGGGACAGACAACACTGAAGCTTTCTTT; abundance: .; v_gene: TRBV30; j_gene: TRBJ1-1; d_gene: TRBD1
CDR3aa: CASSLSRRTGSLRYNEQFF; CDR3nt: TGTGCCAGCAGTTTATCGCGTAGGACAGGGAGTCTCCGTTACAATGAGCAGTTCTTC; abundance: .; v_gene: TRBV27; j_gene: TRBJ2-1; d_gene: TRBD1
CDR3aa: CASSLYYEQYF; CDR3nt: TGTGCCAGCAGCCTATACTACGAGCAGTACTTC; abundance: few; v_gene: TRBV7-2; j_gene: TRBJ2-7; d_gene: .
CDR3aa: CASSLETGVAYGYTF; CDR3nt: TGTGCCAGCAGCTTGGAGACAGGGGTGGCGTATGGCTACACCTTC; abundance: .; v_gene: TRBV5-8; j_gene: TRBJ1-2; d_gene: TRBD1
CDR3aa: CASSQGGGGTEAFF; CDR3nt: TGTGCCAGCAGCCAGGGAGGGGGGGGCACTGAAGCTTTCTTT; abundance: .; v_gene: TRBV14; j_gene: TRBJ1-1; d_gene: .
CDR3aa: CASSPGTPYGYTF; CDR3nt: TGTGCCAGCAGTCCCGGGACGCCCTATGGCTACACCTTC; abundance: .; v_gene: TRBV27; j_gene: TRBJ1-2; d_gene: .
CDR3aa: CAISPHGAAANEKLFF; CDR3nt: TGTGCCATCAGCCCCCACGGGGCGGCGGCTAATGAAAAACTGTTTTTT; abundance: .; v_gene: TRBV10-3; j_gene: TRBJ1-4; d_gene: .
CDR3aa: CASSALLAAVSGANVLTF; CDR3nt: TGTGCCAGCAGCGCACTACTAGCGGCAGTCTCTGGGGCCAACGTCCTGACTTTC; abundance: .; v_gene: TRBV9; j_gene: TRBJ2-6; d_gene: TRBD2
CDR3aa: CASSEVGVAGTGELFF; CDR3nt: TGTGCCAGCAGTGAAGTAGGAGTAGCAGGGACCGGGGAGCTGTTTTTT; abundance: .; v_gene: TRBV2; j_gene: TRBJ2-2; d_gene: .
CDR3aa: CAWSGLAGGRSYEQYF; CDR3nt: TGTGCCTGGAGTGGCCTAGCGGGAGGGAGAAGCTACGAGCAGTACTTC; abundance: .; v_gene: TRBV30; j_gene: TRBJ2-7; d_gene: TRBD2
CDR3aa: CATSRELQGETQYF; CDR3nt: TGTGCCACCAGCAGAGAGCTACAGGGAGAGACCCAGTACTTC; abundance: .; v_gene: TRBV15; j_gene: TRBJ2-5; d_gene: .
CDR3aa: CASSLGFRLPIF; CDR3nt: TGTGCCAGCAGCTTAGGCTTCCGACTCCCTATCTTC; abundance: .; v_gene: TRBV11-2; j_gene: TRBJ2-1; d_gene: .
CDR3aa: CASSLTGYEQYF; CDR3nt: TGTGCCAGCAGCTTAACAGGGTACGAGCAGTACTTC; abundance: .; v_gene: TRBV9; j_gene: TRBJ2-7; d_gene: .
CDR3aa: CASSLGHNEQFF; CDR3nt: TGTGCCAGCAGCTTGGGACACAATGAGCAGTTCTTC; abundance: .; v_gene: TRBV5-4; j_gene: TRBJ2-1; d_gene: .
CDR3aa: CASSYAPSNEQFF; CDR3nt: TGTGCCAGCAGTTACGCGCCCTCCAATGAGCAGTTCTTC; abundance: few; v_gene: TRBV6-5; j_gene: TRBJ2-1; d_gene: .
CDR3aa: CASSQDSGTDPYTF; CDR3nt: TGTGCCAGTAGTCAGGATTCCGGGACGGATCCCTACACCTTC; abundance: .; v_gene: TRBV19; j_gene: TRBJ1-2; d_gene: .
CDR3aa: CASSSLHRDYSYEQYF; CDR3nt: TGTGCCAGCAGCTCATTACACCGGGACTACTCCTACGAGCAGTACTTC; abundance: .; v_gene: TRBV7-2; j_gene: TRBJ2-7; d_gene: TRBD2
CDR3aa: CASSINTDTQYF; CDR3nt: TGTGCCAGTAGTATAAACACAGATACGCAGTATTTT; abundance: .; v_gene: TRBV19; j_gene: TRBJ2-3; d_gene: .
CDR3aa: CASSIGTGAYEQYF; CDR3nt: TGTGCCAGTAGTATAGGGACCGGAGCCTACGAGCAGTACTTC; abundance: medium-sized; v_gene: TRBV19; j_gene: TRBJ2-7; d_gene: .
CDR3aa: CATSRSPLREQYF; CDR3nt: TGTGCCACCAGCAGAAGCCCTTTACGGGAGCAGTACTTC; abundance: once; v_gene: TRBV15; j_gene: TRBJ2-7; d_gene: .
CDR3aa: CASSRRGIKDEQYF; CDR3nt: TGTGCCAGCAGTCGAAGAGGGATAAAGGACGAGCAGTACTTC; abundance: .; v_gene: TRBV27; j_gene: TRBJ2-7; d_gene: .
CDR3aa: CARHGELFF; CDR3nt: TGTGCCAGACACGGGGAGCTGTTTTTT; abundance: few; v_gene: TRBV6-1; j_gene: TRBJ2-2; d_gene: .
CDR3aa: CASSSQQAGVSEQYF; CDR3nt: TGTGCCAGCAGCTCTCAGCAAGCGGGAGTGAGCGAGCAGTACTTC; abundance: .; v_gene: TRBV11-2; j_gene: TRBJ2-7; d_gene: TRBD2
CDR3aa: CASSLIRFRDSDYEQYF; CDR3nt: TGTGCCAGCAGTTTAATAAGGTTCCGAGACAGTGACTACGAGCAGTACTTC; abundance: .; v_gene: TRBV28; j_gene: TRBJ2-7; d_gene: .
CDR3aa: CASSVGLLDEQFF; CDR3nt: TGTGCCAGCAGCGTGGGACTTTTGGATGAGCAGTTCTTC; abundance: .; v_gene: TRBV5-4; j_gene: TRBJ2-1; d_gene: .
CDR3aa: CATSVGTSGNTIYF; CDR3nt: TGTGCCACCAGCGTCGGGACATCTGGAAACACCATATATTTT; abundance: .; v_gene: TRBV15; j_gene: TRBJ1-3; d_gene: .
CDR3aa: CASSQGWVVTDTQYF; CDR3nt: TGCGCCAGCAGCCAAGGATGGGTAGTCACAGATACGCAGTATTTT; abundance: .; v_gene: TRBV4-1; j_gene: TRBJ2-3; d_gene: .
CDR3aa: CASSKCLRGGGPTGELFF; CDR3nt: TGTGCCAGCAGCAAATGCCTCCGGGGGGGAGGCCCAACCGGGGAGCTGTTTTTT; abundance: once; v_gene: TRBV21-1; j_gene: TRBJ2-2; d_gene: .
CDR3aa: CASSLDWNGELFF; CDR3nt: TGTGCCAGCAGCCTAGACTGGAACGGGGAGCTGTTTTTT; abundance: .; v_gene: TRBV7-3; j_gene: TRBJ2-2; d_gene: .
CDR3aa: CASSLESGLATEAFF; CDR3nt: TGCGCCAGCAGCTTGGAATCGGGGCTGGCCACTGAAGCTTTCTTT; abundance: .; v_gene: TRBV5-1; j_gene: TRBJ1-1; d_gene: .
CDR3aa: CASSEGPSRVRDTEAFF; CDR3nt: TGTGCCAGCAGTGAAGGACCTAGCAGGGTGCGTGACACTGAAGCTTTCTTT; abundance: .; v_gene: TRBV6-1; j_gene: TRBJ1-1; d_gene: .
CDR3aa: CASSPSSGSQDTQYF; CDR3nt: TGTGCCAGCTCACCCTCGAGCGGGAGTCAGGATACGCAGTATTTT; abundance: .; v_gene: TRBV18; j_gene: TRBJ2-3; d_gene: TRBD2
CDR3aa: CASRLLGAEQFF; CDR3nt: TGTGCCAGCAGACTGCTGGGGGCTGAGCAGTTCTTC; abundance: .; v_gene: TRBV4-2; j_gene: TRBJ2-1; d_gene: .
CDR3aa: CASSLMSRGEQYF; CDR3nt: TGTGCCAGCAGCTTAATGTCTCGTGGCGAGCAGTACTTC; abundance: .; v_gene: TRBV7-3; j_gene: TRBJ2-7; d_gene: .
CDR3aa: CASSLGAGYEQYF; CDR3nt: TGTGCCAGCAGCTTAGGCGCGGGGTACGAGCAGTACTTC; abundance: .; v_gene: TRBV7-2; j_gene: TRBJ2-7; d_gene: .
CDR3aa: CSVSGWENTEAFF; CDR3nt: TGCAGCGTTTCGGGCTGGGAGAACACTGAAGCTTTCTTT; abundance: once; v_gene: TRBV29-1; j_gene: TRBJ1-1; d_gene: .
CDR3aa: CASSLGGGEKGYTF; CDR3nt: TGTGCCAGCAGTTTAGGAGGGGGCGAAAAAGGCTACACCTTC; abundance: .; v_gene: TRBV28; j_gene: TRBJ1-2; d_gene: TRBD1
CDR3aa: CASSQARAYGYTF; CDR3nt: TGTGCCAGCAGCCAAGCCAGGGCCTATGGCTACACCTTC; abundance: few; v_gene: TRBV14; j_gene: TRBJ1-2; d_gene: .
CDR3aa: CASSLAQGGYTF; CDR3nt: TGTGCCAGCAGCTTAGCGCAGGGAGGCTACACCTTC; abundance: few; v_gene: TRBV7-9; j_gene: TRBJ1-2; d_gene: .
CDR3aa: CASSLGRGRGPTDTQYF; CDR3nt: TGTGCCAGCAGCTTAGGACGTGGCCGGGGGCCCACAGATACGCAGTATTTT; abundance: .; v_gene: TRBV7-2; j_gene: TRBJ2-3; d_gene: .